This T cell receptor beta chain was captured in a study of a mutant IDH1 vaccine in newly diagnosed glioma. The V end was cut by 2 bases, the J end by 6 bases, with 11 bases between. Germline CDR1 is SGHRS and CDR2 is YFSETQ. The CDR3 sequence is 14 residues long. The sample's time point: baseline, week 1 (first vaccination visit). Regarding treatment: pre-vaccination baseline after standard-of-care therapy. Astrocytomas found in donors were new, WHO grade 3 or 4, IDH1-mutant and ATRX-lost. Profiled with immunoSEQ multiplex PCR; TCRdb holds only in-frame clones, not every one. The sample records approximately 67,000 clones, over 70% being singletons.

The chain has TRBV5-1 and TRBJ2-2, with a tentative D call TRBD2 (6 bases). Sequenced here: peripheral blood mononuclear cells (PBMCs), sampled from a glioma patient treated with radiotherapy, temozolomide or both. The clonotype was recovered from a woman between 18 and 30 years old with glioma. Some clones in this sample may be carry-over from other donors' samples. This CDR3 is CASSLGGVPGELFF. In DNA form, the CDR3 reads TGCGCCAGCAGCTTAGGAGGGGTACCCGGGGAGCTGTTTTTT.